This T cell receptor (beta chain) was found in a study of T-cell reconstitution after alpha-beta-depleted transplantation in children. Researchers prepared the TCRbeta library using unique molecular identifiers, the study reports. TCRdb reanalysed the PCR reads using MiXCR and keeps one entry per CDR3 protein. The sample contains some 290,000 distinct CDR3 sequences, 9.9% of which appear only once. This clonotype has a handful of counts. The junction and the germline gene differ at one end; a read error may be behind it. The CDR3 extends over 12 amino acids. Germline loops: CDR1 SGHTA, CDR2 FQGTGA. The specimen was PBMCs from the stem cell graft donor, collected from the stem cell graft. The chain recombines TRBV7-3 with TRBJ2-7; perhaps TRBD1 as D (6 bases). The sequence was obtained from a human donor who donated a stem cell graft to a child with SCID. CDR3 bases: TGTGCCAGCAGCTTAACCTGTAGACGGACAGATTTC. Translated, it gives CASSLTCRRTDF. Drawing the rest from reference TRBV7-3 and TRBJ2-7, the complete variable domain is GAGVSQTPSNKVTEKGKYVELRCDPISGHTALYWYRQSLGQGPEFLIYFQGTGAADDSGLPNDRFFAVRPEGSVSTLKIQRTERGDSAVYLCASSLTCRRTDFGPGTRLTVT.